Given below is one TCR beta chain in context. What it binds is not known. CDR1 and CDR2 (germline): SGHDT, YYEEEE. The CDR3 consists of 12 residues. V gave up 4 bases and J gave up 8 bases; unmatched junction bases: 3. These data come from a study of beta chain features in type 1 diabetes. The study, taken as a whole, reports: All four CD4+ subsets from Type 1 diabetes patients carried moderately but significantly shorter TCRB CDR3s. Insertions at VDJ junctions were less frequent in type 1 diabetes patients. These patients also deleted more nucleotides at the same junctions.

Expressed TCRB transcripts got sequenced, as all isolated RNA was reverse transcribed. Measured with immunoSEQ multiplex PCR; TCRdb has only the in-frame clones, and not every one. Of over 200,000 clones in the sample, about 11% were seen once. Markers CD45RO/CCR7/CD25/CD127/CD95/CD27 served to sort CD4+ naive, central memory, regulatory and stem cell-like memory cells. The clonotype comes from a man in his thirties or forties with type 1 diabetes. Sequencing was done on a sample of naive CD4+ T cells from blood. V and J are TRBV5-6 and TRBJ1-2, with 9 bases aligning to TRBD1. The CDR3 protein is CASSATGGGYTF. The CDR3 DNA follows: TGTGCCAGCAGCGCAACAGGGGGCGGCTACACCTTC.